The 28 T cell receptor beta chains below were found in one sample sequenced in a study of T cells after yellow fever vaccination. One entry per CDR3 protein results from TCRdb running MiXCR on the 5' RACE reads. The data hold about 400,000 distinct CDR3 sequences, with under 7.5% observed a single time. Sample: PBMCs, taken 5 days after the yellow fever booster vaccination. These receptors were taken from a man aged 25 to 40 who received the YFV17D yellow fever vaccine.

This chain joins TRBV12-3 or TRBV12-4 and TRBJ2-2; 7 nucleotides align to TRBD2. The CDR3 has 16 residues. J was trimmed by 4 bases and V by 2 bases; bases with no gene match: 7. The DNA for the CDR3 is TGTGCCAGCAGTTTAACCGGGAGGTCAATCACCGGGGAGCTGTTTTTT. The encoded protein is CASSLTGRSITGELFF.

CDR3: CSANGAASNYGYTF. The CDR3 bases are TGCAGCGCCAATGGGGCAGCTTCAAACTATGGCTACACCTTC. The chain is built from TRBV29-1 and TRBJ1-2, with TRBD1 as a possible D gene (5 bases). Trimming took 7 bases from V and 2 from J, leaving 17 bases between them. The germline CDR1 and CDR2 sequences are SQVTM and ANQGSEA. The CDR3 sequence is 14 residues long.

This clonotype was observed a handful of times. The chain is built from TRBV25-1 and TRBJ2-3, with 11 bases lining up with TRBD2. Germline values: CDR1 MGHDK, CDR2 SYGVNS. The V and J ends lost 8 bases and 2 bases, in that order; junction bases with no gene match: 6. This CDR3 comprises 15 residues. In nucleotides, the CDR3 is TGTGCCAGCCAAAATAGCGGGAGGGCCACAGATACGCAGTATTTT. Translating gives CASQNSGRATDTQYF.

This clonotype was seen many times. The chain links TRBV10-3 to TRBJ2-5; 13 positions match TRBD2. V lost 3 bases to trimming and J lost 2 bases; unmatched junction nucleotides: 3. This CDR3 contains 16 residues. Germline loops: CDR1 ENHRY, CDR2 SYGVKD. The CDR3 is CAISETSGRGQETQYF. The CDR3, as DNA: TGTGCCATCAGTGAAACTAGCGGGAGGGGTCAAGAGACCCAGTACTTC.

This clonotype came up a few times. The V call is TRBV10-3, the J call TRBJ2-1; no reliable D call. Germline assignment: CDR1 ENHRY and CDR2 SYGVKD. V lost 4 bases, J lost 2 bases, and 9 bases lay in between. This CDR3 contains 14 residues. CDR3 amino acids: CAISGSSTYNEQFF. The CDR3 DNA reads as TGTGCCATCAGTGGGTCTTCTACCTACAATGAGCAGTTCTTC.

This clonotype showed up just a few times. The rearrangement joins TRBV19 to TRBJ2-5; D ambiguous. The V and J ends lost 4 bases and 1 base respectively, with 10 bases between them. This CDR3 spans 14 amino acids. Germline V gives CDR1 LNHDA, CDR2 SQIVND (reference sequence). This chain's CDR3 is CASSTRRTQETQYF. DNA of the CDR3: TGTGCCAGTAGTACAAGACGGACCCAAGAGACCCAGTACTTC.

The chain couples TRBV20-1 to TRBJ2-1; 8 bases are a match to TRBD2. V was pared by 6 bases and J by 6 bases, with 13 bases of the junction left unmatched. This CDR3 comprises 15 residues. CDR1 and CDR2 (germline): DFQATT, SNEGSKA (reference sequence). The CDR3 sequence is CSAVTGTSNFNEQFF. DNA for the CDR3: TGCAGTGCCGTTACCGGGACTAGTAATTTCAATGAGCAGTTCTTC.

V usage is TRBV5-6 and J usage is TRBJ2-1; 7 nucleotides agree with TRBD2. The CDR3 has 14 amino acids. V lost 7 bases to trimming and J lost 4 bases; unmatched junction nucleotides: 8. The germline CDR1 and CDR2 sequences are SGHDT and YYEEEE. As DNA, the CDR3 is TGTGCCAGCGGGTTAACGGGACTATACAATGAGCAGTTCTTC. Translating it yields CASGLTGLYNEQFF.

In the case of this clonotype: A much larger clone sits a single nucleotide away, making a read error possible. The chain carries TRBV29-1 and TRBJ1-5, with no clear D. CDR1 is SQVTM and CDR2 is ANQGSEA in the germline V gene. The CDR3 is made up of 13 amino acids. The CDR3 DNA reads as TGCATCGTTGGTGGTGGACCTCTGGTGCCCCAGCATTTT. The encoded protein is CIVGGGPLVPQHF.

This clonotype has just a few counts. This chain links TRBV20-1 with TRBJ2-1; tentative D call: TRBD1 (6 bases). This CDR3 comprises 14 residues. V lost 0 bases to trimming and J lost 3 bases, with 9 bases between them. Per germline, CDR1 DFQATT and CDR2 SNEGSKA (reference sequence). The CDR3 sequence is CSARDYRDYNEQFF. The CDR3 coding sequence is TGCAGTGCTAGAGATTACAGGGACTACAATGAGCAGTTCTTC.

This clonotype was picked up many times. The chain joins TRBV7-2 to TRBJ2-3, with 9 bases lining up with TRBD2. V trimming: 5 bases; J trimming: 4 bases; junction bases outside the gene matches: 4. This CDR3 is 14 amino acids long. Germline V gene data show CDR1 as SGHTA and CDR2 as FQGNSA. The CDR3 sequence: CASSLSGRADTQYF. CDR3 bases: TGTGCCAGCAGCCTTAGCGGGAGAGCAGATACGCAGTATTTT.

As for this clonotype: With a much larger clone just one base away, this may be a read error. This chain joins TRBV18 and TRBJ2-7; 11 nucleotides agree with TRBD1. In germline, CDR1 is KGHSH, CDR2 LQKENI. This CDR3 is built from 16 residues. CDR3 amino acids: CAISHPAGQGAYEQYF. The CDR3 DNA follows: TGTGCCATCTCACACCCGGCGGGACAGGGGGCCTACGAGCAGTACTTC. The complete variable domain, with remaining parts taken from reference TRBV18 and TRBJ2-7, reads NAGVMQNPRHLVRRRGQEARLRCSPMKGHSHVYWYRQLPEEGLKFMVYLQKENIIDESGMPKERFSAEFPKEGPSILRIQQVVRGDSAAYFCAISHPAGQGAYEQYFGPGTRLTVT.

The chain employs TRBV10-2 and TRBJ1-1, with D unresolved. This CDR3 spans 14 amino acids. Germline CDR1 WSHSY, CDR2 SAAADI. Deletions cut 3 bases from V and 4 bases from J, with 12 bases between. CDR3 loop: CASSEEGLGTEAFF. DNA for the CDR3: TGCGCCAGCAGTGAAGAGGGCCTGGGCACTGAAGCTTTCTTT.

There are a few counts of this clonotype. The rearrangement uses TRBV7-2 and TRBJ2-7, with TRBD1 identical over 10 bases. The germline V gene has CDR1 SGHTA and CDR2 FQGNSA. This CDR3 region has 14 residues. J lost 4 bases, V lost 6 bases, and 6 bases had no gene match. The CDR3 is CASSRGTGEYEQYF. CDR3 DNA sequence: TGTGCCAGCAGTCGAGGGACAGGGGAATACGAGCAGTACTTC.

This clonotype was seen a handful of times. The chain joins TRBV12-3 or TRBV12-4 to TRBJ2-3; 8 bases line up with TRBD1. The CDR3 runs to 15 residues. The trim removed 6 bases at V and 1 base at J, leaving 6 bases unmatched. The CDR3 DNA is TGTGCCAGCAGACCAACAGGGGGTCGCACAGATACGCAGTATTTT. Residues: CASRPTGGRTDTQYF.

This clonotype was counted between two and nine times. The chain has TRBV27 and TRBJ2-3; TRBD2 is a possible D gene (5 bases). The CDR3 covers 16 residues. Trimming took off 5 bases at V and 0 bases at J, with 15 bases between the two ends. Germline CDR1 MNHEY, CDR2 SMNVEV (reference sequence). CDR3 bases: TGTGCCAGCAGTCCCGATGCGGGCCGTAGCACAGATACGCAGTATTTT. Encoded protein: CASSPDAGRSTDTQYF.

This clonotype showed up just a few times. The chain joins TRBV6-1 to TRBJ1-6; D might be TRBD1 (5 bases). The germline CDR1 and CDR2 sequences are MNHNS and SASEGT. V gave up 6 bases and J gave up 10 bases, with 16 bases separating them. The CDR3 is 14 residues long. The CDR3 spells CASSPTDTRSPLHF. The CDR3 DNA sequence: TGTGCCAGCAGCCCCACGGACACCAGATCACCCCTCCACTTT.

The chain joins TRBV6-2 or TRBV6-3 to TRBJ2-7; 12 bases match TRBD1. The CDR3 is 14 amino acids. Germline CDR1 reads MNHEY; CDR2 reads SVGEGT. The V and J ends lost 5 bases and 6 bases, in that order; junction bases with no gene match: 5. CDR3 sequence: CASSRWDRGLEQYF. The CDR3 nucleotides are TGTGCCAGCAGTCGATGGGACAGGGGGCTCGAGCAGTACTTC.

This clonotype appeared many times. The J gene is TRBJ2-1, the V gene TRBV10-3; D unresolved. CDR1 is ENHRY, CDR2 SYGVKD, per germline. CDR3 length equals 15 residues. The V and J ends lost 4 bases and 0 bases respectively, with 10 bases between them. The CDR3 is CAISVSSGSYNEQFF. The CDR3, as DNA: TGTGCCATCAGTGTTAGTAGTGGCTCCTACAATGAGCAGTTCTTC.

Note on this clonotype: Since a much larger clone is just one base distant, this may be a read error. The rearrangement uses TRBV12-3 or TRBV12-4 and TRBJ2-7, with a tentative D call TRBD2 (5 bases). This CDR3 is built from 14 residues. With 7 bases removed from V and 7 bases from J, the gap between germline ends came to 20 bases. In DNA, the CDR3 is TGTGCCAGCACTTATATGGGAGAGAGAGAGGAGCAGTACTTC. The encoded protein is CASTYMGEREEQYF.

This clonotype was seen at least ten times. The V and J genes are TRBV20-1 and TRBJ1-1, with 7 nucleotides matching TRBD1. Looked up from germline, CDR1 is DFQATT and CDR2 is SNEGSKA (reference sequence). This CDR3 comprises 13 residues. J was trimmed by 10 bases and V by 6 bases; bases with no gene match: 14. In DNA, the CDR3 is TGCAGTGCAGAGAAACAGGGGAGTGGGAGAGCTTTCTTT. Protein sequence: CSAEKQGSGRAFF.

This clonotype was counted at least ten times. This chain connects TRBV18 to TRBJ2-7; D gene uncertain. Trimming removed 1 base from V and 4 bases from J, with 26 bases in between. Germline CDR1 and CDR2: KGHSH and LQKENI. The CDR3 is 19 amino acids. CDR3 nucleotide sequence: TGTGCCAGCTCACCACGACCCGGCGATGGGCGACCCGATTATTACGAGCAGTACTTC. Amino acids: CASSPRPGDGRPDYYEQYF.

CDR3 DNA sequence: TGTGCCAGCAGCCCATTGACAGGAACCCTCTCGGGGACTGAAGCTTTCTTT. Amino acids: CASSPLTGTLSGTEAFF. J is TRBJ1-1 and V is TRBV5-6; the D gene is possibly TRBD1 (6 bases). This CDR3 has 17 amino acids. V lost 4 bases, J lost 5 bases, and 24 bases lay in between. Germline CDR1 reads SGHDT; CDR2 reads YYEEEE.

This chain uses TRBV24-1 with TRBJ2-2; D is uncertain. Trimming cost V 4 bases and J 4 bases, with 9 bases left between them. The CDR3 loop spans 14 amino acids. Germline V gene lookup returns CDR1 KGHDR and CDR2 SFDVKD. CDR3 nucleotide sequence: TGTGCCACCAGTGAGGGTCAGCCCACCGGGGAGCTGTTTTTT. Translating gives CATSEGQPTGELFF.

This clonotype was seen ten or more times. The V gene is TRBV18, the J gene TRBJ1-1; D perhaps matches TRBD1 (6 bases). This CDR3 is built from 13 residues. Between the trimmed V and J ends, which lost 5 bases and 1 base, there was a span of 8 bases. CDR1 and CDR2 from the germline V gene are KGHSH and LQKENI. The CDR3 bases are TGTGCCAGCTCAGGACAGAGGAACACTGAAGCTTTCTTT. Translation: CASSGQRNTEAFF.

This clonotype was counted at least ten times. This chain joins TRBV5-1 and TRBJ2-7, with 11 bases aligning to TRBD2. The CDR3 has 16 residues. Per the germline V gene, CDR1 is SGHRS and CDR2 is YFSETQ. Trimming at V came to 1 base and at J to 4 bases, leaving 7 bases not matched to a gene. CDR3 nucleotides: TGCGCCAGCAGCTTGAATAGCGGGAGGGCCTTATACGAGCAGTACTTC. This translates into CASSLNSGRALYEQYF.

This clonotype was seen ten or more times. V usage is TRBV4-1 and J usage is TRBJ1-1; D unresolved. The CDR3 covers 14 residues. CDR1 and CDR2 from the germline V gene are MGHRA and YSYEKL. V lost 1 base to trimming and J lost 3 bases, with 9 bases between them. This CDR3 is CASSQGARDTEAFF. The DNA of the CDR3 is TGCGCCAGCAGCCAAGGGGCGAGGGACACTGAAGCTTTCTTT.

This rearrangement joins TRBV11-2 to TRBJ2-2; the match to TRBD2 covers 7 bases. The CDR3 spans 18 residues. V lost 1 base, J lost 8 bases, and 16 bases stayed unmatched. Germline V lookup: CDR1 SGHAT, CDR2 FQNNGV. The DNA for the CDR3 is TGTGCCAGCAGCTTAGGGTCTCCTAGGGGAGGGACTTCTGGGGAGCTGTTTTTT. Translating gives CASSLGSPRGGTSGELFF. Supplemented by reference TRBV11-2 and TRBJ2-2, the full variable domain reads EAGVAQSPRYKIIEKRQSVAFWCNPISGHATLYWYQQILGQGPKLLIQFQNNGVVDDSQLPKDRFSAERLKGVDSTLKIQPAKLEDSAVYLCASSLGSPRGGTSGELFFGEGSRLTVL.